Listed here is a single TCR beta chain. This record comes from a study of cytomegalovirus exposure and HLA in healthy donors. The CDR3 is 20 amino acids. CDR1 and CDR2 from the germline V gene are SGHVS and FQNEAQ. V shed 3 bases, J shed 3 bases, and the junction held 19 bases outside the gene matches. PCR amplification relied on 60 Vbeta primers (plus 13 Jbeta primers). Clones were read by immunoSEQ multiplex PCR, and TCRdb kept only the in-frame ones, dropping some. The sample holds approximately 220,000 clones, 76% seen once. Healthy bone marrow donors made up the cohort. The chain is built from TRBV7-8 and TRBJ2-7, with TRBD2 matching 11 bases. Sequences were obtained from PBMCs. The source is a man between 18 and 35 years old in good health and CMV-seronegative. The CDR3 DNA is TGTGCCAGCAGCTTCACACACGGGTTTAGCCTAGCGGGAGGATACTACGAGCAGTACTTC. This codes for CASSFTHGFSLAGGYYEQYF.